This T cell receptor beta chain appears in the sequencing data of a study of blood T cells in healthy people across ages. Whole-study results and caveats: A strong correlation was found between TCR beta diversity and the percentage of naive T cells. CMV status of donors was unknown, possibly confounding expanded clonotype changes. PBMCs left unsorted prevented a conclusive naive versus antigen-experienced comparison.

Primers used in a second PCR of roughly 6 to 12 cycles were a sample-barcoded 5' primer and a J-beta primer mix. MiXCR, run by TCRdb on the 5' RACE reads, gives a single entry per CDR3 protein. The table has under 2,000,000 distinct CDR3 sequences, 40% to 55% seen once. The ends lost 5 bases at V and 4 bases at J; junction bases unmatched: 7. Germline V gene lookup returns CDR1 SGHVS and CDR2 FNYEAQ. The CDR3 length is 15 residues. Of note for this clonotype: Its cognate antigen is unknown.

Material for sequencing was blood. This receptor was obtained from a woman between 35 and 50 years old in good health. The genes are TRBV7-6 and TRBJ2-7; 11 bases fit TRBD1. The DNA for the CDR3 is TGTGCCAGCAGCCCACGGACAGGGGGCATGTACGAGCAGTACTTC. The encoded protein is CASSPRTGGMYEQYF.